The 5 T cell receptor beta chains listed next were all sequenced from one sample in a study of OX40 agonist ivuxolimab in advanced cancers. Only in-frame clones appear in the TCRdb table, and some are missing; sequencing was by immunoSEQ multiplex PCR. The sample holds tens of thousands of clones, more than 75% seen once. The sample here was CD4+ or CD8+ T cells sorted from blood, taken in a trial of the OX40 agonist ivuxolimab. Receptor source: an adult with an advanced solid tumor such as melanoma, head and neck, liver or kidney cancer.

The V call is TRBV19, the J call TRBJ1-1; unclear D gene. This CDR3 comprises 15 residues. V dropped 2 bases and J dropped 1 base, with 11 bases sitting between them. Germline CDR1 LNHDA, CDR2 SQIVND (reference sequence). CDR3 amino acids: CASSIRGDQNTEAFF. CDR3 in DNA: TGTGCCAGTAGTATACGCGGAGACCAGAACACTGAAGCTTTCTTT.

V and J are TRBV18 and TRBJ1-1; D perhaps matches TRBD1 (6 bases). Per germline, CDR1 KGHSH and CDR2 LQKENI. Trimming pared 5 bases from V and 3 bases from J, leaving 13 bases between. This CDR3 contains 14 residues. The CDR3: CASSTRTDDTEAFF. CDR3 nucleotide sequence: TGTGCCAGCTCAACTAGGACAGACGACACTGAAGCTTTCTTT.

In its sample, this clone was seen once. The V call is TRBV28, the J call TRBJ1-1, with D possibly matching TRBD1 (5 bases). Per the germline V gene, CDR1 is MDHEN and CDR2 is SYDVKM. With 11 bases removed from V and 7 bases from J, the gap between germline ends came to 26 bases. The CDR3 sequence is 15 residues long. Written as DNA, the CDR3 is TGTGCCTGTTACGGGGCAAAGAACCCCGGGTATGAAGCTTTCTTT. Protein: CACYGAKNPGYEAFF.

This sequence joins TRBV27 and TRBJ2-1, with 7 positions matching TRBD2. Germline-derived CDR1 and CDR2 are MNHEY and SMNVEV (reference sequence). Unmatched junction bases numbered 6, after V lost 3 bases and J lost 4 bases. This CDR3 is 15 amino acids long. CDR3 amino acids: CASSFYGTTYNEQFF. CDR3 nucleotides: TGTGCCAGCAGTTTCTACGGGACTACTTACAATGAGCAGTTCTTC.

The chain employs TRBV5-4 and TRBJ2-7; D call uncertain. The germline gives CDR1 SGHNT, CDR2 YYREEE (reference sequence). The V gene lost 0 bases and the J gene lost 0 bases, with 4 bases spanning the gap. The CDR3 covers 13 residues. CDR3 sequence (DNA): TGTGCCAGCAGCTTGGTGAGCTCCTACGAGCAGTACTTC. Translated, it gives CASSLVSSYEQYF. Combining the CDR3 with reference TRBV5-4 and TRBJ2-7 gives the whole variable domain ETGVTQSPTHLIKTRGQQVTLRCSSQSGHNTVSWYQQALGQGPQFIFQYYREEENGRGNFPPRFSGLQFPNYSSELNVNALELDDSALYLCASSLVSSYEQYFGPGTRLTVT.